The present T cell receptor beta chain was sequenced within a study of blood T cell repertoires in COVID-19. Across the whole study: COVID-19 samples from acute and convalescent phases originated in the United States, Italy and Spain.

TCRdb's copy holds only in-frame clones and misses some; the assay was immunoSEQ multiplex PCR. Among approximately 69,000 clones listed, roughly 82% were seen once. The length of the CDR3 is 12 residues. Trimming pared 2 bases from V and 5 bases from J, leaving 7 bases between. Germline V gene data show CDR1 as SGHDT and CDR2 as YYEEEE. The chain combines TRBV5-6 with TRBJ2-5; TRBD2 might be the D (6 bases). The sample taken for sequencing was peripheral blood. This TCR derives from a woman aged 55 to 70 with acute or convalescent COVID-19. CDR3 DNA: TGTGCCAGCAGCTTTGGGGGGGAGACCCAGTACTTC. This codes for CASSFGGETQYF.